The clone carrying this TCR beta chain was seen once. This sample is part of a study of blood T cells in healthy people across ages. Russia was home to the donors, healthy Caucasian individuals aged roughly 6 to 100. This CDR3 is built from 16 residues. CDR1 is SNHLY, CDR2 FYNNEI, per germline. V trimming: 8 bases; J trimming: 0 bases; junction bases outside the gene matches: 11. With a J-beta primer mix and a sample-barcoded 5' primer, a second PCR ran about 7 to 12 cycles. TCRdb re-analysed the 5' RACE reads in MiXCR, keeping a single row per CDR3 protein. The sample shows some 930,000 distinct CDR3 sequences, 25% to 30% of them seen only once. The same data also went into a second study, on T cells of mothers and their children. That paper notes: A few mothers and their six children, all healthy Caucasians, donated.

The specimen sequenced was blood. The V call is TRBV2, the J call TRBJ2-3, with 7 bases fitting TRBD1. This receptor was identified in a middle-aged woman in good health. CDR3 DNA: TGTGCCAGCCAGTGGAGGCAGGGGGTGAGCACAGATACGCAGTATTTT. This translates into CASQWRQGVSTDTQYF. Full variable domain (missing parts from reference TRBV2 and TRBJ2-3): EPEVTQTPSHQVTQMGQEVILRCVPISNHLYFYWYRQILGQKVEFLVSFYNNEISEKSEIFDDQFSVERPDGSNFTLKIRSTKLEDSAMYFCASQWRQGVSTDTQYFGPGTRLTVL.